The TCR beta chain described here comes from a study of CD8+ T cells in alopecia areata. Notes on the study in general: Sequencing of scalp samples also captures resident alphabeta T cells of normal skin. In lesional scalp, particularly from alopecia totalis/universalis, clonality was higher than in normal scalp. Patients shared TCRs less clearly than mice did, possibly for HLA-related reasons.

Per germline, CDR1 MNHEY and CDR2 SMNVEV (reference sequence). The CDR3 has 14 amino acids. The V and J ends lost 6 bases and 5 bases, in that order; junction bases with no gene match: 7. Comments on this clone: The antigen is undetermined.

Sequencing used cDNA as its template, made by extracting RNA and reverse transcribing it. The data were produced by immunoSEQ multiplex PCR, yet TCRdb's version contains in-frame clones alone and is incomplete. This table has 150,000 or so clones, roughly 60% appearing once. Starting from PBMCs, sorting isolated CD4+ and CD8+ T cells. The chain is built from TRBV27 and TRBJ1-2; 9 positions match TRBD1. Material: CD4+ T cells sorted from blood. This sequence originates from a human donor in good health. The CDR3 here is CASSYRGRGYGYTF. The CDR3 region has the DNA TGTGCCAGCAGCTACAGGGGGCGCGGGTATGGCTACACCTTC.